This paragraph covers one T cell receptor beta chain sequence. Template material for amplifying TCR beta CDR3 regions consisted of RNA transcripts. HTBI primers were the set used in a first-round RT-PCR of the TCR CDR3. Via MiXCR, TCRdb re-called the multiplex PCR reads, giving one row per CDR3 protein. In the table there are approximately 590,000 distinct CDR3 sequences, about half of which are singletons. These data are taken from a study of T cells in Graves' hyperthyroidism and ophthalmopathy. CDR3 size: 13 residues. In germline, CDR1 is SGHTA, CDR2 FQGNSA. Trimming removed 6 bases from V and 7 bases from J; junction bases left unmatched: 8.

This chain connects TRBV7-2 to TRBJ2-7, with 8 bases matching TRBD2. This TCR was recovered from a young woman with Graves' hyperthyroidism. The sequenced sample was peripheral blood or thyroid tissue (not recorded which). Here the CDR3 DNA reads TGTGCCAGCAGTCCAGCGGGAGCTCGTGAGCAGTACTTC. This encodes CASSPAGAREQYF.